The T cell receptor (beta chain) under discussion was sequenced for a study of blood T cell repertoires in COVID-19 (TCRdb year 2020). Background on the whole study: Samples covering the acute and convalescent phases of COVID-19 were provided by collaborators in the United States, Italy and Spain. The prospective study material was composed of cDNA or gDNA derived from T cells, B-cell-depleted T cells, or PBMCs. Deeply sampled blood TCRbeta repertoires from subjects exposed to, actively infected with, or recovered from COVID-19 were included in the dataset. The repertoires were released in a freely available public database meant as a resource for research on the immune response to SARS-CoV-2. Samples were obtained from the ongoing ImmuneRACE study (first 160 participants) and from about 1,300 subjects provided by 6 global collaborators. Nearly every sample came with metadata listing a de-identified subject ID, COVID-19 status, age in years and sex. Where HLA class I and class II types were available, the types were taken from metadata supplied by the sample provider, not from assay-based typing.

In the case of this clone: No antigen is known for it. No base quality values were provided; no much bigger clone lies one nucleotide off.

CDR1 SEHNR and CDR2 FQNEAQ were looked up in the germline V gene (reference sequence). V is clipped by 5 bases and J by 6 bases, and the sequence between their germline boundaries is 14 bases long. The CDR3, cysteine through phenylalanine, is 13 amino acids long. The only DNA kept is the CDR3, 39 bases in frame from the first base. What the authors observed across the whole study: How much clinical and demographic metadata was included differed by source and by participant, and the metadata was provided uncurated.

Enrolling through a virtual design, the prospective study's participants ranged in age from roughly 18 to 95 years and lived across approximately 25 United States geographic areas. Cohort assignment in the prospective study relied on participant-reported clinical history from a screening survey and a study questionnaire. Recovered participants in ImmuneRACE Cohort 3 were defined as having two consecutive negative NP/OP PCR tests, clearance from a healthcare professional, or resolution of symptoms. Mobile phlebotomists in the prospective study collected whole blood, serum and a nasopharyngeal or oropharyngeal swab from every participant. Participants in the prospective study had the option to provide additional blood draws and questionnaires over a roughly 2-month period. Before DNA extraction, prospective study blood samples were shipped either frozen or at room temperature. TCRbeta CDR3 regions were amplified from genomic DNA using the immunoSEQ Assay, a bias-controlled multiplex PCR. The published analysis was carried out like this. The number of nucleated cells in each sample was estimated from the amplification of reference gene primers within the assay. Sequence reads were collapsed and filtered to measure the absolute abundance of every unique TCRbeta CDR3 rearrangement. For each sample, productive Simpson clonality was calculated as the square root of Simpson's diversity index across productive rearrangements. TCRdb limited this immuneACCESS table to in-frame rearrangements with V and J called. A share of clones is missing; checked studies link under half to unresolved V genes, and the rest is unexplained. V, J and clone size reflect that table, while D and trimming were determined from the DNA. This sample lists about 230,000 clones; 87% were detected once. The ten largest account for 11% of the sample.

This sequence uses TRBV7-9 and TRBJ2-7, with the D gene call left open. What was sequenced was PBMCs or T cells enriched from blood (not recorded which). The sequence was collected from a man aged 30 to 39 who had recovered from COVID-19. CDR3 loop: CASSPPISTEQYF. The DNA reads TGTGCCAGCAGCCCTCCCATAAGCACCGAGCAGTACTTC.